This paragraph reports one TCR beta chain. The antigen is undetermined. The CDR3 covers 14 residues. Trimming shortened V by 6 bases and J by 7 bases, and 15 bases separated the two germline ends. CDR1 and CDR2 from the germline V gene are MNHNY and SVGAGI (reference sequence). Clones were sequenced by immunoSEQ multiplex PCR, and TCRdb holds only the in-frame ones, with some missing. The sample holds about 95,000 clones; around 72% are singletons and the top ten take roughly 2%. This sample was included in a study of fetal regulatory T cell absence and autoimmunity. Study results and limitations: In IPEX, the enrichment was taken to support antigen-driven autoimmunity before birth. Pancreas and cord blood did not differ much in TRB family usage.

The V gene is TRBV6-6, the J gene TRBJ1-4; a weak D match, TRBD1 (5 bases). This TCR came from a male donor with IPEX syndrome. Sample: pancreas tissue. Here the CDR3 reads CASRFGHGREKLFF. CDR3 bases: TGTGCCAGCAGATTCGGACACGGCCGTGAAAAACTGTTTTTT.